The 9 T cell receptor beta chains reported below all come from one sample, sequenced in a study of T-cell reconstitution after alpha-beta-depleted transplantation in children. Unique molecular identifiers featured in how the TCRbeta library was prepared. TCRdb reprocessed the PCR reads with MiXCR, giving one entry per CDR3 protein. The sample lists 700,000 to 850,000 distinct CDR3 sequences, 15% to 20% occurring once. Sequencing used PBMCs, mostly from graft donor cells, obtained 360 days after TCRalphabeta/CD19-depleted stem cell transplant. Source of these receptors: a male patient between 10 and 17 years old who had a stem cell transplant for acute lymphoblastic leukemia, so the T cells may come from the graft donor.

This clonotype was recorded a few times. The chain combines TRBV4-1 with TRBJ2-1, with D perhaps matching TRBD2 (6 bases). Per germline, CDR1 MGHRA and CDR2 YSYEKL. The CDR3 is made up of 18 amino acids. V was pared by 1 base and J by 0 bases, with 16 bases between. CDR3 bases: TGCGCCAGCAGCCAAGCGCCTCCCGGGAGTTACTCCTACAATGAGCAGTTCTTC. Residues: CASSQAPPGSYSYNEQFF.

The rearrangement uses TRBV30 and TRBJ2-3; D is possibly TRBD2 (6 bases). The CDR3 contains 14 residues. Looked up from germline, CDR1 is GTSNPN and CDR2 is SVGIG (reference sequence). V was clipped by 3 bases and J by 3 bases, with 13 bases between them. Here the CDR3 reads CAWSPGLRTDTQYF. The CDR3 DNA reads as TGTGCCTGGAGCCCGGGACTGCGAACAGATACGCAGTATTTT.

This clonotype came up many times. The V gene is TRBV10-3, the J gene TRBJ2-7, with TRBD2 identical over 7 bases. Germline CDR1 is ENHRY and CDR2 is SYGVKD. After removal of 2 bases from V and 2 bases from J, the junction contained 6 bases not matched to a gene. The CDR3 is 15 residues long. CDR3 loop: CAISEPGGPTYEQYF. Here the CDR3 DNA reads TGTGCCATCAGTGAGCCGGGGGGACCTACCTACGAGCAGTACTTC.

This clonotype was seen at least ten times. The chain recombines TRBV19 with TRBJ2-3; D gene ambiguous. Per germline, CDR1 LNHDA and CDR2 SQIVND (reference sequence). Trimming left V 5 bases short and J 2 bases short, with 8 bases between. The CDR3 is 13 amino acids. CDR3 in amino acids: CASSPPITDTQYF. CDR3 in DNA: TGTGCCAGTAGTCCCCCCATCACAGATACGCAGTATTTT.

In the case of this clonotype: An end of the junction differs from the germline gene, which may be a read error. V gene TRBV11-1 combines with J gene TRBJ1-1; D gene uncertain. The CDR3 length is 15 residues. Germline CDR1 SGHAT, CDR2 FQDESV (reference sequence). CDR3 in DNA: TGTGCCAGCAGCTTAGCGCTGTTCGGGAACCCTGAAGCTTTCTTT. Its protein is CASSLALFGNPEAFF.

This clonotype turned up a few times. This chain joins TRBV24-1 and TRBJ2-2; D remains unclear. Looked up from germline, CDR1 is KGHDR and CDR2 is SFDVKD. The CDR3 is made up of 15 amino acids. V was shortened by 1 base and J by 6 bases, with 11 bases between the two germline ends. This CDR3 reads CATSDFGFYPGELFF. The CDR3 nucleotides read TGTGCCACCAGTGATTTCGGATTCTACCCCGGGGAGCTGTTTTTT.

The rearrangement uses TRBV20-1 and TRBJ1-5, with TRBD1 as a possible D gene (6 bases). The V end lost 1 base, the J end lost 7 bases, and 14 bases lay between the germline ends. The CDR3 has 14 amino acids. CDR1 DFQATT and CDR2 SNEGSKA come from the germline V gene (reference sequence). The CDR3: CSARVTGARQPQHF. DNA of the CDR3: TGCAGTGCTAGAGTGACGGGGGCGCGGCAGCCCCAGCATTTT.

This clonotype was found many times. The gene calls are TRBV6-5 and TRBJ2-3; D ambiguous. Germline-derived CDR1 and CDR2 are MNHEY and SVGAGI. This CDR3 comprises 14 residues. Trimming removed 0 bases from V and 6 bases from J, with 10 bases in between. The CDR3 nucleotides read TGTGCCAGCAGTTACTCCTCGGCGGCCGATACGCAGTATTTT. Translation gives CASSYSSAADTQYF.

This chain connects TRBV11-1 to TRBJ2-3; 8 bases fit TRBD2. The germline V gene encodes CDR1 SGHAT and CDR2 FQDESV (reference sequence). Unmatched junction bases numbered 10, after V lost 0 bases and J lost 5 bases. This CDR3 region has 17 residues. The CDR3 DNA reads TGTGCCAGCAGCTTAGCGATGTCGGGAGGGCCGGAAGATACGCAGTATTTT. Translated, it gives CASSLAMSGGPEDTQYF.